Following are 19 T cell receptor beta chains from one sample sequenced in a study of human T cells and chemical hapten exposure. A single record per CDR3 protein comes from TCRdb applying MiXCR to the RACE reads. The sample records about 120,000 distinct CDR3 sequences, about 12% being singletons. The sample's time point: patch test 1, 2 weeks after DPC sensitization. Described treatment: therapeutic diphenylcyclopropenone sensitization with weekly scalp DPC. The sequencing used whole blood, collected in connection with sensitization to the hapten diphenylcyclopropenone (DPC). The receptor set was obtained from a woman in her 50s with alopecia areata. Some clones in this sample may be carry-over from other donors' samples.

This clonotype was seen more than once but under ten times. The rearrangement uses TRBV28 and TRBJ1-1; no definite D call. V lost 5 bases, J lost 1 base, and 14 bases lay in between. Germline V lookup: CDR1 MDHEN, CDR2 SYDVKM. CDR3 length: 15 residues. This CDR3 reads CASSPSRGPNTEAFF. The CDR3 bases are TGTGCCAGCAGTCCCAGTAGAGGGCCGAACACTGAAGCTTTCTTT. The whole variable domain, filled in from reference TRBV28 and TRBJ1-1, reads DVKVTQSSRYLVKRTGEKVFLECVQDMDHENMFWYRQDPGLGLRLIYFSYDVKMKEKGDIPEGYSVSREKKERFSLILESASTNQTSMYLCASSPSRGPNTEAFFGQGTRLTVV.

The chain recombines TRBV6-1 with TRBJ1-6, with D perhaps matching TRBD1 (5 bases). Deletions cut 7 bases from V and 5 bases from J, with 12 bases between. This CDR3 has 14 amino acids. Germline V gene sequence: CDR1 MNHNS, CDR2 SASEGT. The CDR3 loop is CASKRVDNNSPLHF. As DNA, the CDR3 is TGTGCCAGCAAAAGGGTGGACAATAATTCACCCCTCCACTTT.

This clonotype has a handful of counts. The J gene is TRBJ2-4, the V gene TRBV12-3 or TRBV12-4, with TRBD1 identical over 9 bases. The V and J ends lost 6 bases and 6 bases, in that order; junction bases with no gene match: 3. The CDR3 covers 13 residues. The DNA for the CDR3 is TGTGCCAGCAGCCCGGACAGGGGAAACATTCAGTACTTC. Translation gives CASSPDRGNIQYF.

V is TRBV9 and J is TRBJ1-2; D gene ambiguous. The V and J ends lost 0 bases and 5 bases respectively, with 11 bases between them. CDR1 is SGDLS and CDR2 is YYNGEE in the germline V gene. The CDR3 length is 14 residues. The CDR3 coding sequence is TGTGCCAGCAGCGTAGATATGCGACCTTATGGCTACACCTTC. Its translation is CASSVDMRPYGYTF. The full variable domain, rest sourced from reference TRBV9 and TRBJ1-2, is DSGVTQTPKHLITATGQRVTLRCSPRSGDLSVYWYQQSLDQGLQFLIQYYNGEERAKGNILERFSAQQFPDLHSELNLSSLELGDSALYFCASSVDMRPYGYTFGSGTRLTVV.

Ten or more counts support this clonotype. The chain carries TRBV18 and TRBJ1-3, with D unresolved. The CDR3 spans 15 residues. Germline loops: CDR1 KGHSH, CDR2 LQKENI. V was cut by 1 base and J by 1 base, with 8 bases left in between. The CDR3 here is CASSPLDNSGNTIYF. CDR3 nucleotides: TGTGCCAGCTCACCACTGGATAATTCTGGAAACACCATATATTTT.

This clonotype has only a few counts. The chain employs TRBV7-9 and TRBJ1-6, with D possibly matching TRBD1 (5 bases). The V gene lost 1 base and the J gene lost 5 bases, with 9 bases spanning the gap. This CDR3 comprises 15 residues. Germline V lookup: CDR1 SEHNR, CDR2 FQNEAQ (reference sequence). CDR3 sequence reads: CASSLEGLHNSPLHF. CDR3 DNA: TGTGCCAGCAGCTTAGAGGGACTCCATAATTCACCCCTCCACTTT.

This clonotype was recorded many times. The chain joins TRBV7-2 to TRBJ2-7; 8 nucleotides match TRBD2. Trimming took 3 bases from V and 2 from J; bases not matched to a gene: 15. Germline lookup yields CDR1 SGHTA and CDR2 FQGNSA. The CDR3 length is 18 residues. The CDR3 sequence: CASSLFAPGGSKTYEQYF. The CDR3 DNA is TGTGCCAGCAGCTTGTTCGCCCCGGGGGGGTCGAAAACCTACGAGCAGTACTTC.

The chain is built from TRBV12-3 or TRBV12-4 and TRBJ1-3; 9 bases align to TRBD1. J was trimmed by 4 bases and V by 6 bases; bases with no gene match: 7. The CDR3 contains 15 residues. Here the CDR3 reads CASRSQGAVGNTIYF. DNA for the CDR3: TGTGCCAGCAGATCACAGGGGGCCGTCGGAAACACCATATATTTT.

This clonotype was seen ten or more times. The chain has TRBV6-6 and TRBJ1-1; no clear D gene. V gave up 6 bases and J gave up 1 base, with 12 bases separating them. The CDR3 spans 14 residues. The germline V gene encodes CDR1 MNHNY and CDR2 SVGAGI (reference sequence). The CDR3: CASRVGVQNTEAFF. The CDR3 DNA sequence: TGTGCCAGCAGGGTCGGGGTGCAGAACACTGAAGCTTTCTTT.

This clonotype was counted a few times. The V gene is TRBV12-3 or TRBV12-4, the J gene TRBJ2-3; TRBD2 matches 12 bases. With V trimmed by 8 bases and J by 1 base, 10 bases remained unmatched. The CDR3 runs 17 residues. The CDR3 reads CASRGTSGFLGTDTQYF. CDR3 coding DNA: TGTGCCAGCCGAGGGACTAGCGGGTTCCTTGGCACAGATACGCAGTATTTT.

The chain couples TRBV28 to TRBJ2-7; the D is unclear. CDR3 length: 15 amino acids. The germline V gene has CDR1 MDHEN and CDR2 SYDVKM. The ends were cut back, 4 bases at V and 4 bases at J, with 17 bases in the middle. The CDR3 region is CASSSLSYGFYEQYF. CDR3 DNA: TGTGCCAGCAGTTCCTTATCCTATGGCTTTTACGAGCAGTACTTC.

The V and J genes are TRBV28 and TRBJ2-5; TRBD2 matches 8 bases. The CDR3 covers 15 residues. Germline assignment: CDR1 MDHEN and CDR2 SYDVKM. Losses at the gene ends were 5 bases for V and 4 bases for J; bases not matched to a gene: 9. The DNA of the CDR3 is TGTGCCAGCAGTCTGGGACTAGGACAAGGAGAGACCCAGTACTTC. Translated: CASSLGLGQGETQYF.

This clonotype was counted ten times or more. V is TRBV29-1 and J is TRBJ1-1; TRBD1 agrees at 11 bases. The CDR3 has 14 residues. V lost 3 bases, J lost 2 bases, and 2 bases stayed unmatched. Germline V gives CDR1 SQVTM, CDR2 ANQGSEA. The CDR3 loop reads CSVDRTGGNTEAFF. CDR3 nucleotides: TGCAGCGTTGATAGGACAGGGGGCAACACTGAAGCTTTCTTT. Variable domain in full (rest from reference TRBV29-1 and TRBJ1-1): SAVISQKPSRDICQRGTSLTIQCQVDSQVTMMFWYRQQPGQSLTLIATANQGSEATYESGFVIDKFPISRPNLTFSTLTVSNMSPEDSSIYLCSVDRTGGNTEAFFGQGTRLTVV.

In this sample, this clonotype turned up a few times. DNA for the CDR3: TGCGCCAGCAGCCGAACCAATGAGGAGACCCAGTACTTC. Translated, it gives CASSRTNEETQYF. This chain links TRBV5-1 with TRBJ2-5; D unresolved. V dropped 4 bases and J dropped 5 bases, with 12 bases sitting between them. From germline, CDR1 is SGHRS and CDR2 YFSETQ. CDR3 length: 13 residues.

The chain uses TRBV28 and TRBJ2-1, with D possibly being TRBD1 or TRBD2 (5 bases each). The germline V gene has CDR1 MDHEN and CDR2 SYDVKM. V lost 10 bases to trimming and J lost 9 bases, with 13 bases between them. This CDR3 has 11 amino acids. CDR3: CAIDREGEQFF. As DNA, the CDR3 is TGTGCCATCGACAGAGAGGGTGAGCAGTTCTTC.

A note on this clonotype: One end of the junction does not line up with germline, which may come from a read error. J is TRBJ2-5 and V is TRBV2; TRBD1 aligns across 9 bases. CDR1 and CDR2 from the germline V gene are SNHLY and FYNNEI. This CDR3 region has 12 residues. The CDR3 nucleotides are TGTGCCAGCAGCCAAGTCCGGGACAGGGTCGACTTC. It is translated as CASSQVRDRVDF.

This clonotype was counted a few times. The genes are TRBV20-1 and TRBJ1-1, with 7 bases lining up with TRBD1. The CDR3 has 10 amino acids. Germline V gene data show CDR1 as DFQATT and CDR2 as SNEGSKA (reference sequence). The CDR3 DNA sequence: TGCACAGGGGGGGGACTCATGGCTTTCTTT. Translated: CTGGGLMAFF.

Ten or more counts support this clonotype. V and J are TRBV29-1 and TRBJ1-2; D gene uncertain. Germline-derived CDR1 and CDR2 are SQVTM and ANQGSEA. Trimming left V 4 bases short and J 3 bases short, with 12 bases between. CDR3 length equals 13 residues. CDR3 residues: CSVGERVDYGYTF. CDR3 DNA: TGCAGCGTTGGTGAAAGGGTAGACTATGGCTACACCTTC.

This clonotype was counted ten times or more. V usage is TRBV12-3 or TRBV12-4 and J usage is TRBJ2-7; D not certain. V lost 5 bases and J 12 bases, leaving 23 bases between the germline ends. CDR3 length: 14 amino acids. This CDR3 reads CASSPVVARWDLYF. CDR3 sequence (DNA): TGTGCCAGCAGTCCAGTGGTGGCGAGGTGGGATCTGTACTTC.